Below, 30 T cell receptor beta chains from the same sample are listed, as sequenced in a study of T cells after yellow fever vaccination. MiXCR was run by TCRdb on the 5' RACE reads, yielding one entry per CDR3 protein. Of roughly 330,000 distinct CDR3 sequences in the sample, approximately 4% were seen once. The starting material was PBMCs, obtained 5 days after the yellow fever booster vaccination. The source is a young man who received the YFV17D yellow fever vaccine.

J is TRBJ2-7 and V is TRBV18, with 8 bases matching TRBD1. CDR3 length: 13 residues. CDR1 and CDR2 (germline): KGHSH, LQKENI. The trim removed 6 bases at V and 5 bases at J, leaving 6 bases unmatched. CDR3 protein: CASSQDRDHEQYF. CDR3 in DNA: TGTGCCAGCTCCCAGGACAGGGACCACGAGCAGTACTTC.

The CDR3: CASSPQSGSPNTEAFF. CDR3 coding DNA: TGTGCCAGCAGCCCTCAGTCGGGAAGTCCGAACACTGAAGCTTTCTTT. The rearrangement joins TRBV7-2 to TRBJ1-1; D is undetermined. Trimming took 5 bases from V and 1 from J, leaving 17 bases between them. Germline assignment: CDR1 SGHTA and CDR2 FQGNSA. The CDR3 is made up of 16 amino acids.

This clonotype was detected only a few times. The CDR3 region is CASSPPRGLGETQYF. Here the CDR3 DNA reads TGTGCCAGCTCACCACCGAGGGGGCTGGGAGAGACCCAGTACTTC. The chain uses TRBV18 and TRBJ2-5, with 7 bases aligning to TRBD1. V trimming: 0 bases; J trimming: 4 bases; junction bases outside the gene matches: 5. The V gene's germline CDR1 is KGHSH and CDR2 LQKENI. This CDR3 region has 15 residues. Based on the CDR3 plus reference TRBV18 and TRBJ2-5, the full variable domain is NAGVMQNPRHLVRRRGQEARLRCSPMKGHSHVYWYRQLPEEGLKFMVYLQKENIIDESGMPKERFSAEFPKEGPSILRIQQVVRGDSAAYFCASSPPRGLGETQYFGPGTRLLVL.

This clonotype appeared many times. V is TRBV7-3 and J is TRBJ2-3; 8 bases align to TRBD2. V was pared by 5 bases and J by 4 bases, with 8 bases of the junction left unmatched. Per the germline V gene, CDR1 is SGHTA and CDR2 is FQGTGA. This CDR3 is 15 amino acids long. CDR3 nucleotide sequence: TGTGCCAGCAGCCTCGGGGGGGGATGGGCAGATACGCAGTATTTT. Translation gives CASSLGGGWADTQYF.

This clonotype was counted between two and nine times. The chain is built from TRBV4-1 and TRBJ1-3, with D uncertain. Trimming took off 4 bases at V and 8 bases at J, with 15 bases between the two ends. The CDR3 covers 14 residues. Germline assignment: CDR1 MGHRA and CDR2 YSYEKL. Written as DNA, the CDR3 is TGCGCCAGCAGCCCCATTGACCTGGGTGACACCATATATTTT. Protein product: CASSPIDLGDTIYF.

This clonotype was counted ten times or more. The chain employs TRBV6-5 and TRBJ2-5, with 13 bases aligning to TRBD2. With 7 bases clipped from V and 7 bases from J, the junction kept 9 bases outside the gene matches. This CDR3 comprises 15 residues. Germline V gives CDR1 MNHEY, CDR2 SVGAGI. The CDR3 coding sequence is TGTGCCAGCAATCCCGGGACTAGCGGGGTACGGACCCAGTACTTC. It translates to CASNPGTSGVRTQYF.

The J gene is TRBJ2-2, the V gene TRBV28, with 10 bases aligning to TRBD1. CDR1 MDHEN and CDR2 SYDVKM come from the germline V gene. The V segment lost 6 bases and the J segment 6 bases; nucleotides outside the gene matches: 1. The CDR3 is 13 amino acids. CDR3 in amino acids: CASRGTGAGELFF. The CDR3 DNA sequence: TGTGCCAGCAGGGGGACAGGGGCCGGGGAGCTGTTTTTT. Complete variable domain (other parts from reference TRBV28 and TRBJ2-2): DVKVTQSSRYLVKRTGEKVFLECVQDMDHENMFWYRQDPGLGLRLIYFSYDVKMKEKGDIPEGYSVSREKKERFSLILESASTNQTSMYLCASRGTGAGELFFGEGSRLTVL.

This clonotype was picked up many times. V and J are TRBV12-3 or TRBV12-4 and TRBJ1-1; 9 nucleotides match TRBD1. Trimming removed 3 bases from V and 5 bases from J; junction bases left unmatched: 7. This CDR3 comprises 15 residues. Here the CDR3 reads CASSFSGQGGTEAFF. CDR3 in DNA: TGTGCCAGCAGTTTTTCGGGACAGGGTGGGACTGAAGCTTTCTTT.

This clonotype was detected many times. V gene TRBV20-1 combines with J gene TRBJ2-7; the D is unclear. The CDR3 has 15 residues. V shed 1 base and J shed 1 base, with 14 bases lying between them. CDR1 and CDR2 from the germline V gene are DFQATT and SNEGSKA (reference sequence). The CDR3: CSARGARAISYEQYF. The CDR3, as DNA: TGCAGTGCTAGAGGGGCCAGAGCCATATCCTACGAGCAGTACTTC.

The sample holds a few counts of this clonotype. The V gene is TRBV9, the J gene TRBJ2-2; TRBD1 matches at 9 bases. This CDR3 is 15 amino acids long. The V gene end was trimmed by 4 bases and the J gene end by 4 bases; junction bases not matched to a gene: 5. Germline CDR1 and CDR2: SGDLS and YYNGEE. The chain's CDR3 is CASSPATGGTGELFF. CDR3 nucleotide sequence: TGTGCCAGCAGCCCAGCGACAGGGGGCACCGGGGAGCTGTTTTTT. The full variable domain, in which reference TRBV9 and TRBJ2-2 provide the parts outside the CDR3, is DSGVTQTPKHLITATGQRVTLRCSPRSGDLSVYWYQQSLDQGLQFLIQYYNGEERAKGNILERFSAQQFPDLHSELNLSSLELGDSALYFCASSPATGGTGELFFGEGSRLTVL.

Only a few counts were recorded for this clonotype. This chain connects TRBV6-5 to TRBJ1-2; D possibly corresponds to TRBD1 (6 bases). Germline V gene lookup returns CDR1 MNHEY and CDR2 SVGAGI. V lost 0 bases, J lost 7 bases, and 9 bases lay in between. This CDR3 is built from 13 residues. The CDR3 is CASSYSGALGYTF. The CDR3 DNA reads as TGTGCCAGCAGTTACTCGGGGGCTCTTGGCTACACCTTC.

This clonotype turned up a few times. This rearrangement joins TRBV29-1 to TRBJ1-1; 9 nucleotides align to TRBD1. CDR1 is SQVTM and CDR2 is ANQGSEA in the germline V gene. The trim removed 6 bases at V and 8 bases at J, leaving 13 bases unmatched. CDR3 length: 14 amino acids. The CDR3 reads CSVGSQHRGPEAFF. The CDR3 coding sequence is TGCAGCGTCGGATCCCAGCACAGGGGGCCCGAAGCTTTCTTT.

The sample holds a few counts of this clonotype. The rearrangement joins TRBV6-5 to TRBJ2-6, with 7 bases aligning to TRBD1. Looked up from germline, CDR1 is MNHEY and CDR2 is SVGAGI. The CDR3 length is 16 residues. The V and J ends lost 0 bases and 4 bases, in that order; junction bases with no gene match: 3. CDR3 in amino acids: CASSYSRQGGANVLTF. The CDR3 DNA is TGTGCCAGCAGTTACTCGAGACAGGGAGGGGCCAACGTCCTGACTTTC.

In its sample, this clonotype was seen many times. The V gene is TRBV27, the J gene TRBJ2-2, with 10 bases aligning to TRBD1. The CDR3 is made up of 15 amino acids. CDR1 is MNHEY and CDR2 is SMNVEV in the germline V gene (reference sequence). Trimming removed 6 bases from V and 7 bases from J; junction bases left unmatched: 8. CDR3 sequence: CASRGQGMDNGELFF. The CDR3 DNA sequence: TGTGCCAGCAGGGGACAGGGGATGGATAACGGGGAGCTGTTTTTT.

The chain carries TRBV7-2 and TRBJ2-1; D is ambiguous. The CDR3 is made up of 13 amino acids. Germline V lookup: CDR1 SGHTA, CDR2 FQGNSA. The V gene lost 3 bases and the J gene lost 5 bases, with 8 bases spanning the gap. This CDR3 reads CASSFATDNEQFF. For the CDR3, the DNA is TGTGCCAGCAGCTTCGCTACCGACAATGAGCAGTTCTTC.

This clonotype was detected only a few times. V and J are TRBV6-2 or TRBV6-3 and TRBJ1-1; no firm D call. The germline V and J ends were trimmed by 4 bases and 3 bases, with 12 bases remaining between them. CDR1 MNHEY and CDR2 SVGEGT come from the germline V gene. The CDR3 extends over 14 amino acids. CDR3 loop: CASSSPRAHTEAFF. The CDR3 nucleotides read TGTGCCAGCAGTTCACCTAGGGCCCACACTGAAGCTTTCTTT.

This clonotype was counted ten times or more. The junction departs from germline at one end; a sequencing error may be responsible. The genes are TRBV18 and TRBJ2-1, with 9 bases that match TRBD2. Germline-derived CDR1 and CDR2 are KGHSH and LQKENI. This CDR3 contains 16 residues. The CDR3 DNA reads as TGTGCCAGCTCCCCACCAGCGGGGGGCATGTACAATGAGCAGTTCTTC. Translating it yields CASSPPAGGMYNEQFF.

Ten or more counts support this clonotype. The rearrangement links TRBV4-3 to TRBJ2-3; D unclear. This CDR3 is built from 14 residues. V was shortened by 4 bases and J by 2 bases, with 10 bases between the two germline ends. The germline CDR1 and CDR2 sequences are LGHNA and YSLEER. The CDR3 spells CASSPRQPTDTQYF. The CDR3 DNA reads TGCGCCAGCAGCCCTAGGCAGCCCACAGATACGCAGTATTTT.

The rearrangement links TRBV10-2 to TRBJ1-1; tentatively, D is TRBD1 (5 bases). In germline, CDR1 is WSHSY, CDR2 SAAADI. Trimming took off 2 bases at V and 5 bases at J, with 9 bases between the two ends. CDR3 length: 13 residues. The CDR3 nucleotides are TGCGCCAGCAGTGAGGACAGAAGTACTGAAGCTTTCTTT. This codes for CASSEDRSTEAFF.

This clonotype has more than one count but fewer than ten. The chain couples TRBV12-3 or TRBV12-4 to TRBJ2-7, with D possibly called TRBD1 or TRBD2 (5 bases each). V was pared by 3 bases and J by 1 base, with 7 bases between. The CDR3 totals 13 residues. CDR3 sequence reads: CASSFGASYEQYF. As DNA, the CDR3 is TGTGCCAGCAGTTTCGGGGCTTCCTACGAGCAGTACTTC.

V gene TRBV5-1 combines with J gene TRBJ2-3, with no clear D. Trimming took 1 base from V and 3 from J, leaving 12 bases between them. Germline assignment: CDR1 SGHRS and CDR2 YFSETQ. The CDR3 spans 15 residues. CDR3 bases: TGCGCCAGCAGCTTGAGCGTCCGAGGAACAGATACGCAGTATTTT. Translation: CASSLSVRGTDTQYF.

CDR3 nucleotide sequence: TGTGCCAGCAGGCGAATTGAAGCTTTCTTT. It is translated as CASRRIEAFF. The rearrangement links TRBV28 to TRBJ1-1; D is undetermined. V was shortened by 6 bases and J by 7 bases, with 6 bases between the two germline ends. Germline V gene sequence: CDR1 MDHEN, CDR2 SYDVKM. This CDR3 region has 10 residues.

The table lists this clonotype with many counts. This rearrangement joins TRBV7-2 to TRBJ2-7; TRBD2 might be the D (6 bases). The germline gives CDR1 SGHTA, CDR2 FQGNSA. V gave up 5 bases and J gave up 4 bases, with 15 bases separating them. CDR3 length: 14 residues. Written as DNA, the CDR3 is TGTGCCAGCAGCCCCACCCCGGGGGTATACGAGCAGTACGTC. This encodes CASSPTPGVYEQYV.

In its sample, this clonotype was seen many times. The gene calls are TRBV12-3 or TRBV12-4 and TRBJ2-2, with D hard to call. The V end lost 7 bases, the J end lost 4 bases, and 10 bases lay between the germline ends. The CDR3 loop spans 13 amino acids. The CDR3 sequence: CASTAVPTGELFF. Here the CDR3 DNA reads TGTGCCAGCACCGCTGTGCCCACCGGGGAGCTGTTTTTT.

This clonotype came up a few times. This chain joins TRBV29-1 and TRBJ2-7, with D unclear. V lost 4 bases to trimming and J lost 0 bases, with 13 bases between them. Germline V lookup: CDR1 SQVTM, CDR2 ANQGSEA. The CDR3 has 14 amino acids. CDR3 nucleotide sequence: TGCAGCGTTGGATTTGTGGCTAGCTCCTACGAGCAGTACTTC. It translates to CSVGFVASSYEQYF.

This clonotype has more than one count but fewer than ten. The chain is built from TRBV11-2 and TRBJ2-2; the D gene is possibly TRBD1 (6 bases). Per germline, CDR1 SGHAT and CDR2 FQNNGV. Trimming removed 1 base from V and 1 base from J, with 31 bases in between. The length of the CDR3 is 23 residues. The CDR3 spells CASSLAFIRRSIRGARNTGELFF. In DNA, the CDR3 is TGTGCCAGCAGCTTAGCTTTTATTCGGCGGTCGATCAGGGGCGCCCGGAACACCGGGGAGCTGTTTTTT.

The rearrangement links TRBV28 to TRBJ1-5; 9 positions agree with TRBD1. The V gene's germline CDR1 is MDHEN and CDR2 SYDVKM. V was clipped by 4 bases and J by 5 bases; unmatched bases: 9. CDR3 length equals 16 residues. Here the CDR3 DNA reads TGTGCCAGCAGTTCCACCGGGACAGGGAGTCATCAGCCCCAGCATTTT. Translation: CASSSTGTGSHQPQHF.

This clonotype has just a few counts. V and J are TRBV18 and TRBJ1-1, with 10 bases fitting TRBD1. This CDR3 region has 16 residues. CDR1 KGHSH and CDR2 LQKENI come from the germline V gene. Losses at the gene ends were 5 bases for V and 5 bases for J; bases not matched to a gene: 11. CDR3 in amino acids: CASSGSGTGVVTEAFF. Written as DNA, the CDR3 is TGTGCCAGCTCAGGCTCCGGGACAGGGGTCGTTACTGAAGCTTTCTTT.

This chain connects TRBV19 to TRBJ1-5; 8 bases agree with TRBD1. This CDR3 spans 15 amino acids. Germline CDR1 is LNHDA and CDR2 is SQIVND (reference sequence). The V and J ends lost 7 bases and 3 bases, in that order; junction bases with no gene match: 8. The CDR3 DNA follows: TGTGCCAGTAATACCGACAGGGGTTTCAATCAGCCCCAGCATTTT. This gives the protein CASNTDRGFNQPQHF. The full variable domain, with the rest looked up from reference TRBV19 and TRBJ1-5, is DGGITQSPKYLFRKEGQNVTLSCEQNLNHDAMYWYRQDPGQGLRLIYYSQIVNDFQKGDIAEGYSVSREKKESFPLTVTSAQKNPTAFYLCASNTDRGFNQPQHFGDGTRLSIL.

This clonotype was detected only a few times. The rearrangement links TRBV6-6 to TRBJ1-2; D remains ambiguous. The ends were cut back, 2 bases at V and 6 bases at J, with 4 bases in the middle. This CDR3 has 11 amino acids. Germline V CDR1 and CDR2: MNHNY, SVGAGI (reference sequence). The CDR3 DNA is TGTGCCAGCAGTTACACGGATGGCTACACCTTC. It yields the protein CASSYTDGYTF.